These T cell receptor beta chains were read from a single sample in a study of blood T cell repertoires in COVID-19. The method was immunoSEQ multiplex PCR; TCRdb's version includes in-frame clones alone and lacks a portion of them. The table has roughly 81,000 clones, 91% seen once. The sample was peripheral blood. The receptor source for this set is a woman between 50 and 59 years old in a cohort sampled during active COVID-19. Each CDR3 is given with its conserved first and last residue. D genes are given only for firm matches. Clone size is shown for a subset of rows, as once, few, many or a class of expanded clone.

j_call d_call clone_size v_call cdr3_nt cdr3_aa
TRBJ1-2 TRBD1 NA TRBV6-5 TGTGCCAGCAGACTCCAGGACAGGGGACACTATGGCTACACCTTC CASRLQDRGHYGYTF
TRBJ2-3 NA once TRBV7-9 TGTGCCAGCAGCTTCCTCGCCGCTTCAGGTACGCAGTATTTT CASSFLAASGTQYF
TRBJ2-1 TRBD1 NA TRBV9 TGTGCCAGCAGCGTAGGAAGGGGGCCGGCCGATGAGCAGTTCTTC CASSVGRGPADEQFF
TRBJ2-1 NA NA TRBV5-4 TGTGCCAGCAGCCAGGGTAGTATGTCCTACAATGAGCAGTTCTTC CASSQGSMSYNEQFF
TRBJ2-7 NA NA TRBV11-3 TGTGCCAGCAGCTTCTCCCAGTTCTACGAGCAGTACTTC CASSFSQFYEQYF
TRBJ2-7 TRBD2 NA TRBV5-1 TGCGCCAGCAGCTTGGTTAGCGGGCCCTACGAGCAGTACTTC CASSLVSGPYEQYF
TRBJ1-1 NA NA TRBV18 TGTGCCAGCTCACCGCGATACACTGAAGCTTTCTTT CASSPRYTEAFF
TRBJ2-3 TRBD2 NA TRBV3-1/TRBV3-2 TGTGCCAGCAGCCGGGGAGGGTGGGGACCACCGACTAGCGGGGGGGCCGTGGATACGCAGTATTTT CASSRGGWGPPTSGGAVDTQYF
TRBJ1-1 NA NA TRBV30 TGTGCCTGGGATACAATGAACACTGAAGCTTTCTTT CAWDTMNTEAFF
TRBJ1-1 TRBD1 NA TRBV18 TGTGCCAGCTCCCCGACAGGGCACACTGAAGCTTTCTTT CASSPTGHTEAFF
TRBJ1-4 NA NA TRBV19 TGTGCCAGTACTATGGGGGCAGGGGTTGGTGAAAAACTGTTTTTT CASTMGAGVGEKLFF
TRBJ2-5 NA NA TRBV29-1 TGCAGCGTCCTCGGGGGGCCGGGGGGAGAAGAGACCCAGTACTTC CSVLGGPGGEETQYF
TRBJ2-7 TRBD2 NA TRBV11-2 TGTGCCAGCAGCACCACTAGCGGGAGCAACGAGCAGTACTTC CASSTTSGSNEQYF
TRBJ2-7 TRBD1 NA TRBV19 TGTGCCAGTAGTATCACAGGGGACTCCTACGAGCAGTACTTC CASSITGDSYEQYF
TRBJ2-3 TRBD2 NA TRBV6-5 TGTGCCAGCAGTTGGGGGAACGGCGGGAGCCCAGATACGCAGTATTTT CASSWGNGGSPDTQYF
TRBJ2-1 TRBD2 NA TRBV27 TGTGCCAGCAGTTCCCTCAAGCGGGGGGCGTCCTACAATGAGCAGTTCTTC CASSSLKRGASYNEQFF
TRBJ1-1 NA NA TRBV15 TGTGCCACCAGCAGAGCATTCGAGGTGAACACTGAAGCTTTCTTT CATSRAFEVNTEAFF
TRBJ1-1 NA NA TRBV30 TGTGCCTGGAGTGGCCAGGGAGGCACTGAAGCTTTCTTT CAWSGQGGTEAFF
TRBJ1-2 TRBD1 NA TRBV12-3/TRBV12-4 TGTGCCAGCAGTTCGTACAGGGGCTATGGCTACACCTTC CASSSYRGYGYTF
TRBJ2-4 NA NA TRBV3-1/TRBV3-2 TGTGCCAGCAGCCCCCTGGGAGACATTCAGTACTTC CASSPLGDIQYF
TRBJ2-2 NA NA TRBV7-8 TGTGCCAGCAGCTTAAAATACGCAGAAAGCGCCGGGGAGCTGTTTTTT CASSLKYAESAGELFF
TRBJ2-2 NA NA TRBV27 TGTGCCAGCAGTTTAGTAATGGGGCGGGAGCTGTTTTTT CASSLVMGRELFF
TRBJ2-1 TRBD2 NA TRBV27 TGTGCCAGCAGACCGACCGGGACTAGCCTTCACAATGAGCAGTTCTTC CASRPTGTSLHNEQFF
TRBJ2-1 TRBD1 NA TRBV18 TGTGCCAGCTCACCACAGGGACAGCTATCCTACAATGAGCAGTTCTTC CASSPQGQLSYNEQFF
TRBJ1-4 NA NA TRBV19 TGTGCCAGCATTGACGGACAGAGGAATGAAAAACTGTTTTTT CASIDGQRNEKLFF
TRBJ2-3 NA NA TRBV2 TGTGCCAGCAGGGGCCTCACAGATACGCAGTATTTT CASRGLTDTQYF
TRBJ2-2 TRBD1 NA TRBV28 TGTGCCAGCAGCTCAAGGGGGCAGGGGTCCGGGGAGCTGTTTTTT CASSSRGQGSGELFF
TRBJ1-1 NA NA TRBV24-1 TGTGCCACCAGTGACCGTACAGGGACCGAAGCTTTCTTT CATSDRTGTEAFF
TRBJ1-5 TRBD1 NA TRBV6-1 TGTGCCAGCAGTGAAGCAAGGACAGGGGGCGCTTCCTTGGCTCAGCCCCAGCATTTT CASSEARTGGASLAQPQHF
TRBJ1-2 NA NA TRBV18 TGTGCCAGCTCACCAGGGCAAAACTATGGCTACACCTTC CASSPGQNYGYTF
TRBJ1-2 TRBD1 NA TRBV3-1/TRBV3-2 TGTGCCAGCAGGCCTGGACAGGGTGGGAACTATGGCTACACCTTC CASRPGQGGNYGYTF
TRBJ2-1 TRBD2 NA TRBV7-6 TGTGCCAGCAGCTTAGTACTCGGGGCTAGCGGGTCCGGTGAGCAGTTCTTC CASSLVLGASGSGEQFF
TRBJ1-2 TRBD1 NA TRBV2 TGTGCCACCCGGGACAGGTGGACTGGCTACACCTTC CATRDRWTGYTF
TRBJ2-3 TRBD2 few TRBV19 TGTGCCAGTAGTAGAAAAAGTCCTGGACTAGCGGGGGCCCTAGATACGCAGTATTTT CASSRKSPGLAGALDTQYF
TRBJ1-5 TRBD1 NA TRBV7-8 TGTGCCAGCAGCGCCAGGACAGGTGGGAAGCCCCAGCATTTT CASSARTGGKPQHF
TRBJ2-2 NA once TRBV5-1 TGCGCCAGCAGCTTGGAACAGTTCGGCGGGGAGCTGTTTTTT CASSLEQFGGELFF
TRBJ2-3 NA NA TRBV5-4 TGTGCCAGCAGCTTGGAGCCCACGGGGTACAATACGCAGTATTTT CASSLEPTGYNTQYF
TRBJ2-1 TRBD1 once TRBV27 TGTGCCAGCAGTTTTGACAGGGCTGGTGAGCAGTTCTTC CASSFDRAGEQFF
TRBJ1-1 NA NA TRBV7-6 TGTGCCAGCAGCCTAGACTTACAGGGATACACTGAAGCTTTCTTT CASSLDLQGYTEAFF
TRBJ2-3 TRBD2 NA TRBV2 TGTGCCAGCAGTGTTGAGCGGGGGAGCACAGATACGCAGTATTTT CASSVERGSTDTQYF
TRBJ2-7 TRBD1 NA TRBV2 TGTGCCAGCAAGAGGACAGGCACCTACGAGCAGTACTTC CASKRTGTYEQYF
TRBJ2-7 TRBD2 NA TRBV27 TGTGCCAGCAGTTTGCTGCTAGCGGGAGCATACGAGCAGTACTTC CASSLLLAGAYEQYF
TRBJ1-4 TRBD1 NA TRBV2 TGTGCCAGCAGTGATGGATGGGGACAGCGGGAAAAACTGTTTTTT CASSDGWGQREKLFF
TRBJ2-1 TRBD2 NA TRBV9 TGTGCCAGCAGCCTCCACCCTAGAGGGAGGGCCAATGAGCAGTTCTTC CASSLHPRGRANEQFF
TRBJ1-1 NA NA TRBV6-4 TGTGCCAGCAGCCCCGAGTCGGACACTGAAGCTTTCTTT CASSPESDTEAFF
TRBJ1-2 TRBD1 NA TRBV5-1 TGCGCCAGCAGCATCCGGGACAGGCCCGGCTATGGCTACACCTTC CASSIRDRPGYGYTF
TRBJ1-6 TRBD1 NA TRBV27 TGTGCCAGCGGGGGGACAGGGCATAATTCACCCCTCCACTTT CASGGTGHNSPLHF
TRBJ1-5 TRBD1 NA TRBV12-5 TGTGCTAGTGGGGAGGGGGCTTATAGCAATCAGCCCCAGCATTTT CASGEGAYSNQPQHF
TRBJ2-7 NA NA TRBV2 TGTGCCAGCAGAAACTCGGTTTCCTACGAGCAGTACTTC CASRNSVSYEQYF
TRBJ2-5 TRBD1 NA TRBV6-6 TGTGCCAGCAGTTACATATCCGGGACAGGGCGGGAGACCCAGTACTTC CASSYISGTGRETQYF
TRBJ2-5 TRBD2 once TRBV23-1 TGCGCCTGCGGACTAGCGGGTCTGCAAGAGACCCAGTACTTC CACGLAGLQETQYF
TRBJ2-1 NA NA TRBV6-1 TGTGCCAGCAGTGAACAGGGTTTAGGTGAGCAGTTCTTC CASSEQGLGEQFF
TRBJ2-2 NA NA TRBV6-5 TGTGCCAGCTTATGGGGGGGGCAAACCGGGGAGCTGTTTTTT CASLWGGQTGELFF